Only a few counts were recorded for the clone carrying this T cell receptor (beta chain). Its antigen remains unidentified. These data belong to a study of identical twins. Study-wide findings and caveats: Those out-of-frame alpha sequences shared by twins showed an excess of low generation probability.

The V end was cut by 9 bases, the J end by 2 bases, with 8 bases between. CDR1 is KGHDR, CDR2 SFDVKD, per germline. The CDR3 runs 12 residues. Template switching added a universal primer binding site, and final cDNA carried unique molecular identifiers. MiXCR, run by TCRdb on the 5' RACE reads, gives a single entry per CDR3 protein. The repertoire includes fewer than 550,000 distinct CDR3 sequences, over 11% of them detected once, and approximately 1% sits in the top ten. The same sample was also used in a study of yellow fever vaccine responses in identical twins. That source reports: Twins' vaccine T cell responses were reported to seem partly convergent and partly personalized.

The genes are TRBV24-1 and TRBJ2-3, with D possibly TRBD1 on 5 matching bases. What was sequenced was CD4+ T cells sorted from blood. This TCR derives from a woman between 18 and 29 years old in good health. Written as DNA, the CDR3 is TGTGCCACCGGGGCAGACACAGATACGCAGTATTTT. Translated, it gives CATGADTDTQYF.